The 2 T cell receptor beta chains reported below all come from one sample, sequenced in a study of blood T cell repertoires in COVID-19 (dated by TCRdb to the early 2020s). The protocol used for the library was the immunoSEQ multiplex PCR assay. Sourced from immuneACCESS, this table was stored by TCRdb with only in-frame sequences that have V and J called. A share of the clones is absent; for the studies checked, an unresolved V gene accounts for under half, and the remainder has no known explanation. This sample gives roughly 300,000 clones in total; 91% of them show up just once. The leading ten clones occupy around 2.2% of the sample. Sequencing used peripheral blood. Receptors originate from a woman aged 30 to 39 with COVID-19, enrolled during active disease.

This sequence joins TRBV3-1 (or the pseudogene TRBV3-2) and TRBJ2-7, with 14 positions matching TRBD2. CDR1 is LGHDT, CDR2 YNNKEL, per germline (reference sequence). The CDR3 consists of 17 residues. The J segment lost 2 bases and the V segment lost 3 bases, leaving 6 bases of the junction unmatched. CDR3 amino acids: CASSQGTGLAGAYEQYF. For the CDR3, the DNA is TGTGCCAGCAGCCAGGGAACGGGACTAGCGGGAGCCTACGAGCAGTACTTC.

V gene TRBV3-1 (or the pseudogene TRBV3-2) combines with J gene TRBJ2-7; D is uncertain. This CDR3 region has 15 residues. The germline V and J ends were trimmed by 0 bases and 3 bases, with 12 bases remaining between them. CDR1 and CDR2 (germline): LGHDT, YNNKEL (reference sequence). CDR3 nucleotides: TGTGCCAGCAGCCAAGAGGTAGCAGCCAGCTACGAGCAGTACTTC. Protein sequence: CASSQEVAASYEQYF.